A selection of T cell receptor beta chains follows, all from one sample in a study of T cells in Graves' hyperthyroidism and ophthalmopathy. TCRdb called the multiplex PCR reads again in MiXCR, with one record for every CDR3 protein. The sample yields about 500,000 distinct CDR3 sequences, 16% seen once. Sequenced: blood. The receptors derive from a woman between 18 and 29 years old with Graves' hyperthyroidism. Each CDR3 is given with its conserved first and last residue. The D gene is left open where the match is weak. Clone size is not always given. Where it is, it says once, few, many or a class for expanded clones.

abundance	v_gene	d_gene	j_gene	CDR3aa	CDR3nt
.	TRBV7-8	.	TRBJ1-2	CASSTHGVNLGYGYTF	TGTGCCAGCAGCACCCACGGGGTAAACTTGGGCTATGGCTACACCTTC
.	TRBV20-1	TRBD1	TRBJ2-1	CSASPGQTGFF	TGCAGTGCTTCCCCGGGACAGACGGGGTTCTTC
many	TRBV28	.	TRBJ2-7	CASSPDTYEQYF	TGTGCCAGCAGCCCGGACACCTACGAGCAGTACTTC
.	TRBV9	TRBD2	TRBJ2-7	CASSPRLATPGGYEQYF	TGTGCCAGCAGCCCTAGACTAGCTACCCCTGGGGGGTACGAGCAGTACTTC
few	TRBV6-1	TRBD2	TRBJ2-2	CATTPLAGRGELFF	TGTGCCACTACTCCGCTAGCGGGAAGGGGGGAGCTGTTTTTT
.	TRBV20-1	TRBD2	TRBJ2-3	CSASPIRLAGMADTQYF	TGCAGTGCTAGTCCTATTAGACTAGCGGGAATGGCAGATACGCAGTATTTT
many	TRBV28	.	TRBJ1-1	CASSPRFTEAFF	TGTGCCAGCAGCCCTCGGTTCACTGAAGCTTTCTTT
few	TRBV10-3	.	TRBJ1-1	CAIGGKGNTEAFF	TGTGCCATCGGGGGAAAGGGAAATACTGAAGCTTTCTTT
.	TRBV19	TRBD2	TRBJ2-5	CASSMLAGGETQYF	TGTGCCAGTAGTATGCTAGCGGGGGGAGAGACCCAGTACTTC
many	TRBV12-3/TRBV12-4	.	TRBJ2-5	CASSFMTGGSGTQYF	TGTGCCAGCAGTTTCATGACAGGCGGTTCGGGGACCCAGTACTTC
.	TRBV19	.	TRBJ2-3	CASSIGRARSTDTQYF	TGTGCCAGTAGTATAGGCCGAGCCCGGAGCACAGATACGCAGTATTTT
.	TRBV15	.	TRBJ1-5	CATSRGGHYSNQPQHF	TGTGCCACCAGCAGGGGGGGACACTATAGCAATCAGCCCCAGCATTTT
few	TRBV6-5	TRBD2	TRBJ2-5	CASSYSGRGLASETQYF	TGTGCCAGCAGTTACTCGGGCAGGGGACTAGCTTCTGAGACCCAGTACTTC
many	TRBV5-1	.	TRBJ2-2	CASSSGPPNTGELFF	TGCGCCAGCAGCTCGGGACCACCGAACACCGGGGAGCTGTTTTTT
many	TRBV2	TRBD2	TRBJ2-1	CASSVAGGINEQFF	TGTGCCAGCAGTGTAGCGGGGGGGATCAATGAGCAGTTCTTC
few	TRBV6-1	TRBD1	TRBJ2-3	CASSERGTGLTDTQYF	TGTGCCAGCAGTGAAAGAGGGACAGGGCTTACAGATACGCAGTATTTT
.	TRBV7-9	TRBD1	TRBJ2-2	CASSTTTGISSGELFF	TGTGCCAGCAGTACGACGACAGGGATTTCTTCCGGGGAGCTGTTTTTT
.	TRBV19	.	TRBJ1-4	CASSGPLREKLFF	TGTGCCAGCTCCGGGCCTCTAAGGGAAAAACTGTTTTTT
many	TRBV11-2	.	TRBJ2-7	CASSLDRWQLYEQYF	TGTGCCAGCAGCTTAGACCGTTGGCAGTTATACGAGCAGTACTTC
many	TRBV7-9	.	TRBJ2-7	CALGGGQGYEQYF	TGTGCCTTGGGGGGGGGGCAAGGTTACGAGCAGTACTTC
.	TRBV7-9	TRBD1	TRBJ2-4	CASSSGTVKNIQYF	TGTGCCAGCAGCTCAGGGACAGTAAAAAACATTCAGTACTTC
many	TRBV20-1	.	TRBJ1-1	CSARDLLRGENTEAFF	TGCAGTGCTAGAGATCTCTTGAGGGGAGAGAACACTGAAGCTTTCTTT
many	TRBV11-2	.	TRBJ2-2	CASSLVVSAGELFF	TGTGCCAGCAGCTTAGTGGTATCCGCCGGGGAGCTGTTTTTT
few	TRBV9	TRBD2	TRBJ2-1	CASSVGRGVNEQFF	TGTGCCAGCAGCGTAGGTCGGGGGGTCAATGAGCAGTTCTTC
.	TRBV30	.	TRBJ1-3	CACPTGSGNTIYF	TGTGCCTGCCCGACGGGATCTGGAAACACCATATATTTT
.	TRBV20-1	.	TRBJ1-1	CSARDPPRGTEAFF	TGCAGTGCTAGAGACCCCCCCAGGGGCACTGAAGCTTTCTTT
many	TRBV5-1	TRBD1	TRBJ2-7	CASSLDPGTAYEQYF	TGCGCCAGCAGCTTGGACCCCGGGACAGCCTACGAGCAGTACTTC
few	TRBV6-1	.	TRBJ1-5	CASSEIRDQPQHF	TGTGCCAGCAGTGAAATTAGGGATCAGCCCCAGCATTTT
many	TRBV2	TRBD1	TRBJ1-5	CASRAGTVGNQPQHF	TGTGCCAGCAGGGCCGGGACAGTAGGCAATCAGCCCCAGCATTTT
few	TRBV29-1	TRBD1	TRBJ1-5	CSVSTGSGFNQPQHF	TGCAGCGTTTCGACAGGGTCGGGGTTTAATCAGCCCCAGCATTTT
many	TRBV12-3/TRBV12-4	.	TRBJ1-2	CASRSMANYGYTF	TGTGCCAGCAGGTCGATGGCTAACTATGGCTACACCTTC
.	TRBV5-8	.	TRBJ1-2	CASSLGGGRSYGYTF	TGTGCCAGCAGCTTGGGTGGGGGGCGAAGCTATGGCTACACCTTC
many	TRBV27	.	TRBJ2-3	CASSLDPTGPDTQYF	TGTGCCAGCAGTCTTGACCCGACGGGGCCAGATACGCAGTATTTT
many	TRBV20-1	.	TRBJ1-6	CSARDPQGSYNSPLHF	TGCAGTGCTAGAGATCCCCAGGGCTCCTATAATTCACCCCTCCACTTT
few	TRBV27	TRBD1	TRBJ2-7	CASSSRATGRGGYEQYF	TGTGCCAGCAGTTCGCGGGCGACAGGGCGAGGGGGTTACGAGCAGTACTTC
few	TRBV4-3	.	TRBJ1-1	CASSQDGSVNTEAFF	TGCGCCAGCAGCCAAGATGGGTCGGTGAACACTGAAGCTTTCTTT
few	TRBV4-2	TRBD1	TRBJ2-7	CASSLGTGGWDEQYF	TGTGCCAGCAGCCTGGGGACAGGGGGCTGGGACGAGCAGTACTTC
few	TRBV13	TRBD2	TRBJ2-5	CASSALSGRARETQYF	TGTGCCAGCAGCGCCCTTAGCGGGAGGGCCCGAGAGACCCAGTACTTC
many	TRBV24-1	.	TRBJ2-1	CATSDIRSSYNEQFF	TGTGCCACCAGTGACATCAGGAGCTCCTACAATGAGCAGTTCTTC
few	TRBV6-5	.	TRBJ1-6	CASSYTGGGYNSPLHF	TGTGCCAGCAGTTACACTGGGGGCGGATATAATTCACCCCTCCACTTT
many	TRBV27	TRBD1	TRBJ1-1	CASSQRSTGYIGAFF	TGTGCCAGCAGTCAAAGATCGACAGGGTATATCGGAGCTTTCTTT
.	TRBV28	.	TRBJ1-2	CASSSRTERNGYTF	TGTGCCAGCAGTTCCAGGACGGAAAGAAATGGCTACACCTTC